The rows below give T cell receptor beta chains drawn from one sample of a study of blood T cells in healthy people across ages. TCRdb passed the 5' RACE reads through MiXCR, listing each CDR3 protein once. The data contain about 650,000 distinct CDR3 sequences, more than 45% of them singletons. The sequenced material came from blood. These receptors all come from a woman older than 75 in good health. CDR3s include the opening cysteine and the closing phenylalanine or tryptophan. D genes are given only for firm matches. Only part of the rows carry a size: once, few, many, or a class if the clone is expanded.

size	D	V	J	DNA	CDR3
.	.	TRBV6-5	TRBJ2-7	TGTGCCAGCACTTCCATCCACGGGGAGCATCCCTACGAGCAGTACTTC	CASTSIHGEHPYEQYF
many	.	TRBV21-1	TRBJ2-1	TGTGCCAGCAGCAACCCACTAGCGGGGTCTCTTGAGCAGTTCTTC	CASSNPLAGSLEQFF
many	.	TRBV15	TRBJ1-1	TGTGCCACCAGCAGAGATTGGGACCCTGAAGCTTTCTTT	CATSRDWDPEAFF
.	.	TRBV7-9	TRBJ1-5	TGTGCCAGCAGCTTAGATCAGGGGCGCCAGCATTTT	CASSLDQGRQHF
many	TRBD1	TRBV25-1	TRBJ2-4	TGTGCCAGCAGTGAAGAAGGGACAGGTACCAAAAACATTCAGTACTTC	CASSEEGTGTKNIQYF
.	TRBD2	TRBV7-8	TRBJ2-1	TGTGCCAGCAGACTTAGCGGGAGACCCACCTCCTACAATGAGCAGTTCTTC	CASRLSGRPTSYNEQFF
few	.	TRBV29-1	TRBJ2-5	TGCAGCGTGGGGGCCAGAGGGCAGTACTTC	CSVGARGQYF
.	TRBD2	TRBV4-3	TRBJ2-7	TGCGCCAGCAGCCATCAGGGACTAGCGATTTCCTACGAGCAGTACTTC	CASSHQGLAISYEQYF
.	TRBD1	TRBV28	TRBJ1-2	TGTGCCAGCAGTCCAGGACAGGTCCCCAGTGGCTACACCTTC	CASSPGQVPSGYTF
.	.	TRBV3-1	TRBJ2-7	TGTGCCAGCAGCCAAGCCCCATCCTACGAGCAGTACTTC	CASSQAPSYEQYF
once	.	TRBV20-1	TRBJ2-6	TGCAGTGCCGGACTGAATGGGGCCAACGTCCTGACTTTC	CSAGLNGANVLTF
.	.	TRBV2	TRBJ1-2	TGTGCCAGCGGGGGATGGGCCCTACGGTCGGGCTACACCTTC	CASGGWALRSGYTF
many	TRBD2	TRBV2	TRBJ2-7	TGTGCCAGCATCCGCAACGGGGGGGTAAACGAGCAGTACTTC	CASIRNGGVNEQYF
.	TRBD2	TRBV20-1	TRBJ2-1	TGCAGTGCTAGAGATTGGGAGGGCGGCAATGAGCAGTTCTTC	CSARDWEGGNEQFF
.	.	TRBV24-1	TRBJ2-5	TGTGCCACCAGTGACGCGGGACAATATAAAGAGACCCAGTACTTC	CATSDAGQYKETQYF
many	TRBD2	TRBV28	TRBJ2-1	TGTGCCAGCAGGCTAGCGGGGGGGCCCTATGAGCAGTTCTTC	CASRLAGGPYEQFF
many	TRBD2	TRBV3-1	TRBJ2-1	TGTGCCAGCAGCCCTGCTAGCGGGAGGGACAGTGAGCAGTTCTTC	CASSPASGRDSEQFF
.	.	TRBV3-1	TRBJ1-1	TGTGCCAGCAGCCAGGTTAGCTCTGAAGCTTTCTTT	CASSQVSSEAFF
.	.	TRBV29-1	TRBJ2-3	TGCAGCGTTGAAGCTCCCACGCAGTATTTT	CSVEAPTQYF
.	.	TRBV18	TRBJ2-6	TGTGCCAGCTCACCACCGATGACAGTGTCCTCTGGGGCCAACGTCCTGACTTTC	CASSPPMTVSSGANVLTF
many	TRBD1	TRBV18	TRBJ1-2	TGTGCCAGCTCACCGAGGGACAGGGGGCTATTAATTAACTATGGCTACACCTTC	CASSPRDRGLLINYGYTF
.	.	TRBV6-1	TRBJ1-5	TGTGCCAGCAGTGAAGTCTTAGCTTCCTCTTCTCAGCCCCAGCATTTT	CASSEVLASSSQPQHF
few	.	TRBV29-1	TRBJ2-2	TGCAGCGTTGAGACAGACCGGCGTCGGGAGCTGTTTTTT	CSVETDRRRELFF
.	TRBD1	TRBV29-1	TRBJ2-2	TGCAGCGTTGAAGGACAGGGGGCTTCCGGGGAGCTGTTTTTT	CSVEGQGASGELFF
many	TRBD1	TRBV27	TRBJ2-7	TGTGCCAGCAGTCCCCCGGGACAGAGAACTTACGAGCAGTACTTC	CASSPPGQRTYEQYF
.	.	TRBV30	TRBJ2-7	TGTGCCTGGAGTGTAAGTCAGTACCTCACCTACGAGCAGTACTTC	CAWSVSQYLTYEQYF
once	TRBD2	TRBV6-6	TRBJ2-7	TGTGCCAGCAGTTACGGGCTAGCGGGAGGGCACGAGCAGTACTTC	CASSYGLAGGHEQYF
many	.	TRBV28	TRBJ2-4	TGTGCCAGCAGTTTGTCGTATAGAAACATTCAGTACTTC	CASSLSYRNIQYF
.	.	TRBV9	TRBJ2-2	TGTGCCAGCAGCGTCATAGGGCAGCACACCGGGGAGCTGTTTTTT	CASSVIGQHTGELFF
.	.	TRBV5-6	TRBJ2-1	TGTGCCAGCACCGATGGGAGCGGAGCTTACAATGAGCAGTTCTTC	CASTDGSGAYNEQFF
.	TRBD1	TRBV10-3	TRBJ2-5	TGTGCCATCAGTGACCCGGGACAGGGATCTACAGACAATGAGCAGTACTTC	CAISDPGQGSTDNEQYF
few	TRBD1	TRBV27	TRBJ1-4	TGTGCCAGCAGTTTATTGGCCGGGACAGGGAAGGAAAAACTGTTTTTT	CASSLLAGTGKEKLFF
.	TRBD2	TRBV10-3	TRBJ2-3	TGCGCCATCAGTTCCACTAGCGGGGGGGCCGTCCGCCTCGCCGATACGCAGTATTTT	CAISSTSGGAVRLADTQYF
.	.	TRBV28	TRBJ2-3	TGTGCCAGCACCCGGGACTTTGCCACAGATACGCAGTATTTT	CASTRDFATDTQYF
.	.	TRBV27	TRBJ1-2	TGTGCCAGCAGTTTAGACGGGCGGGCAGTGACTTATGGCTACACCTTC	CASSLDGRAVTYGYTF
many	.	TRBV29-1	TRBJ2-1	TGCAGCGCCCGGGACCGGCCTTCCTACAATGAGCAGTTCTTC	CSARDRPSYNEQFF
.	TRBD2	TRBV20-1	TRBJ2-1	TGCAGTAGCTCAGCGGGAGCCTACAATGAGCAGTTCTTC	CSSSAGAYNEQFF
.	.	TRBV2	TRBJ2-1	TGTGCCAGCAGTGGTCGCGGGGGCCCAGCCTACAATGAGCAGTTCTTC	CASSGRGGPAYNEQFF
.	TRBD2	TRBV3-1	TRBJ2-7	TGTGCCAGCAGTCCCACTAGCGGGGGAATGTACGAGCAGTACTTC	CASSPTSGGMYEQYF
.	.	TRBV10-3	TRBJ1-2	TGTGCCATCAGTGATAGGGAAGGGGACTATGGCTACACCTTC	CAISDREGDYGYTF
.	.	TRBV6-5	TRBJ2-3	TGTGCCAGCAGACGCGACAACACAGATACGCAGTATTTT	CASRRDNTDTQYF
.	.	TRBV7-9	TRBJ2-2	TGTGCCAGCAGCCTGGTAGGAGGGTTCACCGGGGAGCTGTTTTTT	CASSLVGGFTGELFF
.	TRBD2	TRBV7-7	TRBJ2-2	TGTGCCAGCAGCTCTCCGACTAGCTCGAACACCGGGGAGCTGTTTTTT	CASSSPTSSNTGELFF
many	TRBD2	TRBV28	TRBJ2-3	TGTGCCAGCAGCCCCCAGGGACTAGCGACAGATACGCAGTATTTT	CASSPQGLATDTQYF
few	.	TRBV5-1	TRBJ2-3	TGCGCCAGCAGCTTAGGGGACCGTGAGGGAGATACGCAGTATTTT	CASSLGDREGDTQYF
.	TRBD1	TRBV27	TRBJ1-1	TGTGCCAGCAGTCTCCTCAGGGGGTGGGACACTGAAGCTTTCTTT	CASSLLRGWDTEAFF
many	.	TRBV6-5	TRBJ1-5	TGTGCCAGCAGGCTGCGCGGGCCTGCCGGGACATCAAATCAGCCCCAGCATTTT	CASRLRGPAGTSNQPQHF
.	TRBD2	TRBV28	TRBJ2-1	TGTGCCAGCAGTTTTTTTGTAGCGGGGGCTAACTACAATGAGCAGTTCTTC	CASSFFVAGANYNEQFF
.	TRBD1	TRBV29-1	TRBJ2-4	TGCAGCGTTGAAGATGGGACAGGGGGCTCTCAGCAGTACTTC	CSVEDGTGGSQQYF
once	TRBD1	TRBV2	TRBJ1-5	TGTGCCAGCAGTCGGGACAGGATGGACGGGCCCCAGCATTTT	CASSRDRMDGPQHF
.	.	TRBV2	TRBJ2-5	TGTGCCAGCAGTGAAGGTCCCAGGGTAGAGACCCAGTACTTC	CASSEGPRVETQYF
.	TRBD1	TRBV28	TRBJ1-5	TGTGCCAGCAGTTTAATCCAGGGGGCGTCTAGCAATCAGCTCCAGCATTTT	CASSLIQGASSNQLQHF
.	TRBD2	TRBV12-3/TRBV12-4	TRBJ2-1	TGTGCCAGCTCAGAACAGCGGGACCTCTCCTGCAATGAGCAGTTCTTC	CASSEQRDLSCNEQFF
.	.	TRBV5-1	TRBJ1-1	TGCGCCAGCAGCCCATCAAGGCGTGAAGCTTTCTTT	CASSPSRREAFF
many	.	TRBV7-2	TRBJ2-1	TGTGCCAGCACCCCCCCAGGGGCCCATGAGCAGTTCTTC	CASTPPGAHEQFF